These T cell receptor beta chains were read from a single sample in a study of T cells expressing NK-cell markers. TCRdb reprocessed the 5' RACE reads and keeps a single row for each CDR3 protein, giving no DNA. The sample totals 550,000 to 600,000 distinct CDR3 sequences; its top ten clones hold 3% to 4.5%. Specimen: blood T cells: a sorted CD56 or NKG2C T cell subset, CD4+ or CD8+ T cells, or bulk PBMC T cells (not recorded which). These receptors all come from a man between 18 and 35 years old in good health. The CDR3 runs from the conserved cysteine through the conserved F or W.

J gene	V gene	CDR3 protein
TRBJ2-1	TRBV18	CASSQSTSGISNEQFF
TRBJ2-5	TRBV5-1	CASSLGDRDQETQYF
TRBJ2-1	TRBV5-1	CASSLSGLDEQFF
TRBJ1-4	TRBV6-2/TRBV6-3	CASSYSVRGRIPIAVNEKLFF
TRBJ2-7	TRBV24-1	CATSDPREALYEQYF
TRBJ2-1	TRBV13	CASSPYVVANNEQFF
TRBJ2-1	TRBV5-1	CASSLESSGINNEQFF
TRBJ2-5	TRBV29-1	CSVDRTGGFLETQYF
TRBJ2-3	TRBV6-2/TRBV6-3	CASSDVDIISTDTQYF
TRBJ1-1	TRBV6-1	CASSDTRHGVFEAFF
TRBJ2-2	TRBV7-6	CASSFGLRDNTGELFF
TRBJ2-3	TRBV7-2	CASSPGWGGRSTDTQYF
TRBJ2-6	TRBV20-1	CSATRGTVAGANVLTF
TRBJ2-2	TRBV20-1	CSALDQNGELFF
TRBJ2-7	TRBV5-1	CASSLDTAYEQYF
TRBJ2-5	TRBV5-1	CASSLQAIQETQYF
TRBJ2-2	TRBV27	CASSSHGLSGGDTGELFF
TRBJ1-1	TRBV5-5	CASSVPQGTLTEAFF